Listed here are 8 T cell receptor beta chains from one sample, sequenced in a study of Graves' ophthalmopathy and Graves' hyperthyroidism. The authors amplified TCR beta CDR3 regions, and they did so from RNA transcripts for repertoire sequencing. The first round was an RT-PCR with HTBI primers, and the second round was a multiplex PCR. From the multiplex PCR reads, TCRdb called clonotypes with MiXCR, one entry per CDR3 protein. Of some 160,000 distinct CDR3 sequences listed, under 45% are singletons. Sequencing used peripheral blood. The receptors were gathered from a man aged 25 to 40 with Graves' ophthalmopathy.

This clonotype was counted many times. The chain recombines TRBV11-2 with TRBJ1-2; TRBD1 matches 8 bases. CDR3 size: 14 residues. V lost 3 bases and J lost 8; bases outside the gene matches: 8. Germline values: CDR1 SGHAT, CDR2 FQNNGV. CDR3 nucleotides: TGTGCCAGCAGCTTCCCCCAGGGGGCCTACGGCTACACCTTC. This codes for CASSFPQGAYGYTF.

V gene TRBV10-3 combines with J gene TRBJ1-1; D not certain. V was trimmed by 5 bases and J by 1 base, leaving 11 bases between them. The CDR3 contains 14 residues. Germline CDR1 reads ENHRY; CDR2 reads SYGVKD. As DNA, the CDR3 is TGTGCCATCAGTATATCCGAGGAGAACACTGAAGCTTTCTTT. Its protein product is CAISISEENTEAFF.

This clonotype occurred a few times. This chain uses TRBV6-1 with TRBJ2-7; D call uncertain. CDR3 length: 14 residues. V was pared by 6 bases and J by 3 bases, with 15 bases between. CDR1 MNHNS and CDR2 SASEGT come from the germline V gene. CDR3 loop: CASSPVGSVYEQYF. The CDR3 DNA reads as TGTGCCAGCAGCCCCGTGGGTTCGGTCTACGAGCAGTACTTC.

This clonotype has at least ten counts. The gene calls are TRBV6-5 and TRBJ1-2; D unresolved. With 4 bases removed from V and 1 base from J, the gap between germline ends came to 16 bases. Germline lookup yields CDR1 MNHEY and CDR2 SVGAGI. CDR3 length: 16 residues. Here the CDR3 reads CASSSLQAYINYGYTF. Here the CDR3 DNA reads TGTGCCAGCAGTTCCCTTCAAGCATATATTAACTATGGCTACACCTTC.

This clonotype was picked up a small number of times. The V call is TRBV12-3 or TRBV12-4, the J call TRBJ1-6; TRBD1 matches at 8 bases. The ends lost 5 bases at V and 6 bases at J; junction bases unmatched: 3. This CDR3 is 14 amino acids long. The CDR3 loop is CASSPTGANSPLHF. DNA for the CDR3: TGTGCCAGCAGTCCGACAGGGGCTAATTCACCCCTCCACTTT.

V gene TRBV11-1 combines with J gene TRBJ1-5, with D hard to call. This CDR3 is 14 amino acids long. The germline V gene encodes CDR1 SGHAT and CDR2 FQDESV (reference sequence). V was pared by 5 bases and J by 1 base, with 9 bases between. The CDR3, as DNA: TGTGCCAGCAGCCCGGGCCCGAGCAATCAGCCCCAGCATTTT. The encoded protein is CASSPGPSNQPQHF.

This clonotype was counted at least ten times. The chain combines TRBV18 with TRBJ2-5; D gene ambiguous. The germline V gene has CDR1 KGHSH and CDR2 LQKENI. CDR3 length equals 14 residues. V dropped 1 base and J dropped 5 bases, with 11 bases sitting between them. In nucleotides, the CDR3 is TGTGCCAGCTCACCACTGGGGTTTCGGGAGACCCAGTACTTC. Translating it yields CASSPLGFRETQYF.

The chain carries TRBV7-2 and TRBJ2-5, with D perhaps matching TRBD2 (6 bases). In germline, CDR1 is SGHTA, CDR2 FQGNSA. This CDR3 contains 16 residues. V was trimmed by 3 bases and J by 5 bases, leaving 19 bases between them. The CDR3 DNA is TGTGCCAGCAGCTTGATCGGAGGGTACGCAGGGGAGACCCAGTACTTC. Translating it yields CASSLIGGYAGETQYF.